A single sample gave rise to the 18 T cell receptor beta chains below, sequenced in a study of blood T cells in healthy people across ages. Then a second PCR, running about 6 to 12 cycles, was carried out with a sample-barcoded 5' primer and a J-beta primer mix. TCRdb reanalysed the 5' RACE reads using MiXCR and keeps one entry per CDR3 protein. The repertoire includes about 570,000 distinct CDR3 sequences, around 27% of them detected once, and about 3.3% sits in the top ten. The same data also contributed to another study, on T cells of mothers and their children.

Sequenced: blood. The receptors shown here come from a boy aged 2 to 9 in good health.

The table lists this clonotype with a few counts. The chain couples TRBV6-5 to TRBJ2-1; 9 bases match TRBD2. The last part of the DNA fits TRBJ2-7 better; the J call may be wrong. This CDR3 comprises 15 residues. Germline lookup yields CDR1 MNHEY and CDR2 SVGAGI. The CDR3, as DNA: TGTGCCAGCAGTATTTCGACTAGCGGATCCTACGAGCAGTACTTC. Encoded protein: CASSISTSGSYEQYF.

The V gene is TRBV7-9, the J gene TRBJ2-6; D is uncertain. The V end lost 4 bases, the J end lost 0 bases, and 19 bases lay between the germline ends. Germline V gene lookup returns CDR1 SEHNR and CDR2 FQNEAQ (reference sequence). The CDR3 has 19 amino acids. The CDR3 region has the DNA TGTGCCAGCAGCTGGGGTGCCCTATGGGCCAGCTCTGGGGCCAACGTCCTGACTTTC. This gives the protein CASSWGALWASSGANVLTF.

In DNA, the CDR3 is TGCGCCAGCAGCTATGTCAATATTATAGCGGGAGGCGGAGAGACCCAGTACTTC. It encodes CASSYVNIIAGGGETQYF. V usage is TRBV10-2 and J usage is TRBJ2-5; TRBD2 matches at 10 bases. This CDR3 comprises 18 residues. V was pared by 6 bases and J by 4 bases, with 17 bases of the junction left unmatched. Germline values: CDR1 WSHSY, CDR2 SAAADI.

This clonotype was detected once. The chain joins TRBV5-1 to TRBJ2-3; 9 bases are a match to TRBD1. V shed 4 bases and J 2 bases; nucleotides not matched to a gene: 11. The CDR3 is 17 residues long. Germline V gene sequence: CDR1 SGHRS, CDR2 YFSETQ. CDR3 in amino acids: CASSLRSGQGFTDTQYF. CDR3 nucleotides: TGCGCCAGCAGCCTCAGGTCTGGACAGGGGTTCACAGATACGCAGTATTTT.

V usage is TRBV6-1 and J usage is TRBJ1-1; D call uncertain. Germline V gene data show CDR1 as MNHNS and CDR2 as SASEGT. Trimming cost V 4 bases and J 5 bases, with 8 bases left between them. CDR3 length: 12 amino acids. The CDR3 region has the DNA TGTGCCAGCAGTGTAGGTGGGACTGAAGCTTTCTTT. Translated: CASSVGGTEAFF.

Regarding this clonotype: A clone one base away is much larger, so this may be a read error. V is TRBV5-4 and J is TRBJ2-5; 10 nucleotides line up with TRBD2. This CDR3 has 15 residues. CDR1 and CDR2 from the germline V gene are SGHNT and YYREEE (reference sequence). The CDR3 spells CVSSRLAGALETQYF. The CDR3, as DNA: TGTGTCAGCAGCCGTCTAGCGGGGGCCTTAGAGACCCAGTACTTC. Full variable domain (missing parts from reference TRBV5-4 and TRBJ2-5): ETGVTQSPTHLIKTRGQQVTLRCSSQSGHNTVSWYQQALGQGPQFIFQYYREEENGRGNFPPRFSGLQFPNYSSELNVNALELDDSALYLCVSSRLAGALETQYFGPGTRLLVL.

J is TRBJ2-2 and V is TRBV7-2; 9 positions match TRBD1. CDR1 is SGHTA, CDR2 FQGNSA, per germline. CDR3 length: 15 residues. The V segment lost 10 bases and the J segment 5 bases; nucleotides outside the gene matches: 11. The CDR3 loop reads CAIPGQGRRTGELFF. CDR3 DNA: TGTGCCATCCCTGGACAGGGGAGACGGACCGGGGAGCTGTTTTTT.

This clonotype was counted between two and nine times. J is TRBJ1-5 and V is TRBV12-3 or TRBV12-4, with a tentative D call TRBD1 (5 bases). Trimming stripped 9 bases from V and 6 bases from J, with 9 bases between. The CDR3 spans 11 residues. CDR3 sequence reads: CASGGGQPQHF. The CDR3 DNA follows: TGTGCCAGTGGCGGGGGTCAGCCCCAGCATTTT.

The chain combines TRBV4-1 with TRBJ2-6; TRBD1 is a possible D gene (6 bases). Trimming took off 1 base at V and 0 bases at J, with 19 bases between the two ends. Germline CDR1 and CDR2: MGHRA and YSYEKL. This CDR3 has 20 amino acids. The CDR3 region is CASSQGVAGTIRSGANVLTF. The CDR3 coding sequence is TGCGCCAGCAGCCAAGGGGTGGCCGGGACAATTCGCTCTGGGGCCAACGTCCTGACTTTC.

This clonotype showed up many times. This rearrangement joins TRBV12-3 or TRBV12-4 to TRBJ2-6; D is ambiguous. The CDR3 contains 13 residues. The V and J ends lost 3 bases and 3 bases respectively, with 3 bases between them. The CDR3 DNA reads TGTGCCAGCAGTTTGGGTGGGGCCAACGTCCTGACTTTC. Translation: CASSLGGANVLTF.

The chain recombines TRBV27 with TRBJ1-1, with D uncertain. V was clipped by 0 bases and J by 4 bases, with 6 bases between them. CDR1 is MNHEY and CDR2 is SMNVEV in the germline V gene (reference sequence). The CDR3 spans 13 residues. The DNA of the CDR3 is TGTGCCAGCAGTTTATCCGAGGGCACTGAAGCTTTCTTT. Translated, it gives CASSLSEGTEAFF.

This chain joins TRBV29-1 and TRBJ2-2, with 11 bases fitting TRBD2. V shed 1 base, J shed 7 bases, and the junction held 8 bases outside the gene matches. The CDR3 length is 16 residues. Germline CDR1 reads SQVTM; CDR2 reads ANQGSEA. The CDR3 bases are TGCAGCGTTGAAGTTTTAGCGGGAGGGCCGGACGGGGAGCTGTTTTTT. It translates to CSVEVLAGGPDGELFF.

The gene calls are TRBV27 and TRBJ2-3, with D uncertain. The V and J ends lost 7 bases and 1 base respectively, with 6 bases between them. CDR1 is MNHEY, CDR2 SMNVEV, per germline (reference sequence). The CDR3 is 12 residues long. DNA of the CDR3: TGTGCCAGCATAAGCGGCACAGATACGCAGTATTTT. It yields the protein CASISGTDTQYF.

The CDR3 DNA follows: TGTGCCAGCAGTTACATAAGGGAGGGTGGCTACACCTTC. As protein: CASSYIREGGYTF. The gene calls are TRBV6-6 and TRBJ1-2; no clear D gene. The germline V gene has CDR1 MNHNY and CDR2 SVGAGI (reference sequence). The CDR3 is 13 amino acids. Between the trimmed V and J ends, which lost 2 bases and 7 bases, there was a span of 11 bases.

This clonotype was detected only a few times. V is TRBV29-1 and J is TRBJ1-1; D remains ambiguous. Trimming stripped 5 bases from V and 11 bases from J, with 18 bases between. Germline V lookup: CDR1 SQVTM, CDR2 ANQGSEA. The CDR3 is made up of 12 amino acids. This chain's CDR3 is CSVPLGGERAFF. The DNA for the CDR3 is TGCAGCGTTCCACTTGGTGGGGAGAGGGCTTTCTTT.

The chain carries TRBV11-2 and TRBJ2-1; the D call may be TRBD1 or TRBD2 (5 bases each). Germline values: CDR1 SGHAT, CDR2 FQNNGV. V lost 5 bases and J lost 13, with 12 bases in between. This CDR3 region has 11 residues. This CDR3 is CASSPGAEQFF. In DNA, the CDR3 is TGTGCCAGCAGCCCCGGGGCAGAACAGTTCTTC.

The J gene is TRBJ1-1, the V gene TRBV14, with TRBD1 matching 10 bases. In germline, CDR1 is SGHDN, CDR2 FVKESK. This CDR3 has 15 amino acids. Trimming removed 3 bases from V and 7 bases from J; junction bases left unmatched: 8. The CDR3 DNA reads as TGTGCCAGCAGCCATCGACCGGGACAGGGGATTGAAGCTTTCTTT. Encoded protein: CASSHRPGQGIEAFF.

The chain carries TRBV3-1 and TRBJ2-5; 7 bases map to TRBD1. This CDR3 has 13 amino acids. Germline CDR1 and CDR2: LGHDT and YNNKEL (reference sequence). Trimming at V came to 0 bases and at J to 14 bases, leaving 9 bases not matched to a gene. As DNA, the CDR3 is TGTGCCAGCAGCCAAGATCTTGTACAGGGGATTTACTTC. Translating gives CASSQDLVQGIYF.